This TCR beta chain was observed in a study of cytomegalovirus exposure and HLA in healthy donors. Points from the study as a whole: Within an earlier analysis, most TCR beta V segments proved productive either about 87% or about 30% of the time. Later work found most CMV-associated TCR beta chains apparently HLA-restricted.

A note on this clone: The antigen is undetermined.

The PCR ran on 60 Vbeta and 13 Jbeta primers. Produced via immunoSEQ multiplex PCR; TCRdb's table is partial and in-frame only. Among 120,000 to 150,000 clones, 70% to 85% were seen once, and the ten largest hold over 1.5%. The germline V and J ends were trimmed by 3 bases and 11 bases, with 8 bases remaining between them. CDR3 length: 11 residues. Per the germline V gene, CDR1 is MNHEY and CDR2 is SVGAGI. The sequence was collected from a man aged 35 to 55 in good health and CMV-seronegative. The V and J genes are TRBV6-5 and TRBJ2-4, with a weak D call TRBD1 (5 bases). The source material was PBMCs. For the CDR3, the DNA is TGTGCCAGCAGTTATGGGGCTCTTCAGTACTTC. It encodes CASSYGALQYF.